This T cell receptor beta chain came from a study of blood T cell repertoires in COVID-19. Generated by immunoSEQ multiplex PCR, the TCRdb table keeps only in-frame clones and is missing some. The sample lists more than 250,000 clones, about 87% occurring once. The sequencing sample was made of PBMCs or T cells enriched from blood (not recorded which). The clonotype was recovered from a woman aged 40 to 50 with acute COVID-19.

CDR3 coding DNA: TGTGCCAGCAGCTCCCAGGGAGGAAACTACGAGCAGTACTTC. As protein: CASSSQGGNYEQYF. The chain is built from TRBV7-2 and TRBJ2-7; D possibly corresponds to TRBD2 (6 bases). Per the germline V gene, CDR1 is SGHTA and CDR2 is FQGNSA. The V gene lost 4 bases and the J gene lost 3 bases, with 13 bases spanning the gap. The CDR3 loop spans 14 amino acids.